These 17 T cell receptor beta chains came from one sample sequenced in a study of OX40 agonist ivuxolimab in advanced cancers. Generated by immunoSEQ multiplex PCR, the TCRdb table keeps only in-frame clones and is missing some. The table shows 65,000 to 75,000 clones, with approximately 87% occurring only once. Sequencing used CD4+ or CD8+ T cells sorted from blood, obtained in a trial of the OX40 agonist ivuxolimab. The source of these receptors is an adult with an advanced solid tumor such as melanoma, head and neck, liver or kidney cancer.

The chain employs TRBV10-3 and TRBJ2-7, with TRBD2 matching over 9 bases. The junction had 8 bases not matched to a gene; V was cut back by 7 bases and J by 7 bases. The CDR3 has 13 amino acids. The germline V gene has CDR1 ENHRY and CDR2 SYGVKD. CDR3 loop: CAITPGLAREQYF. For the CDR3, the DNA is TGTGCCATCACCCCGGGACTAGCAAGGGAGCAGTACTTC.

The CDR3 region has the DNA TGCGCCAGCAGCTTGCGGACAGCGTACACCGGGGAGCTGTTTTTT. It encodes CASSLRTAYTGELFF. The rearrangement uses TRBV5-1 and TRBJ2-2, with D perhaps TRBD1 (6 bases). The CDR3 sequence is 15 residues long. Germline-derived CDR1 and CDR2 are SGHRS and YFSETQ. The V gene lost 1 base and the J gene lost 3 bases, with 10 bases spanning the gap.

J is TRBJ2-7 and V is TRBV4-1; 7 bases agree with TRBD2. Trimming removed 2 bases from V and 5 bases from J; junction bases left unmatched: 9. Germline V gene data show CDR1 as MGHRA and CDR2 as YSYEKL. The CDR3 sequence is 15 residues long. CDR3 sequence (DNA): TGCGCCAGCAGCCAAAAAGCGGGATGGGGCGACGAGCAGTACTTC. Translated, it gives CASSQKAGWGDEQYF.

The J gene is TRBJ2-7, the V gene TRBV2; D possibly corresponds to TRBD1 (5 bases). The CDR3 is 16 amino acids. V lost 0 bases, J lost 9 bases, and 21 bases lay in between. CDR1 is SNHLY, CDR2 FYNNEI, per germline. The CDR3, as DNA: TGTGCCAGCAGTGAAGCCGCGAACAGGTTGTCGGTCGTGCAGTACTTC. Amino acid sequence: CASSEAANRLSVVQYF. The variable domain in full, completed from reference TRBV2 and TRBJ2-7, reads EPEVTQTPSHQVTQMGQEVILRCVPISNHLYFYWYRQILGQKVEFLVSFYNNEISEKSEIFDDQFSVERPDGSNFTLKIRSTKLEDSAMYFCASSEAANRLSVVQYFGPGTRLTVT.

The CDR3 loop reads CASSPGRETYIQYF. The DNA of the CDR3 is TGTGCCAGCAGTCCTGGGCGGGAGACTTACATTCAGTACTTC. This sequence joins TRBV28 and TRBJ2-4; 7 bases match TRBD2. This CDR3 region has 14 residues. V trimming: 5 bases; J trimming: 8 bases; junction bases outside the gene matches: 9. From germline, CDR1 is MDHEN and CDR2 SYDVKM.

Remarks on this clone: This specimen includes other DNA sequences encoding the same CDR3. The chain has TRBV20-1 and TRBJ1-5; possible D gene TRBD1, 5 bases. The CDR3 sequence is 11 residues long. The germline gives CDR1 DFQATT, CDR2 SNEGSKA (reference sequence). Trimming cost V 6 bases and J 5 bases, with 8 bases left between them. As DNA, the CDR3 is TGCAGTGCACGGGGGGATCAGCCCCAGCATTTT. Amino acid sequence: CSARGDQPQHF.

This chain links TRBV15 with TRBJ1-1; no reliable D call. Looked up from germline, CDR1 is LNHNV and CDR2 is YYDKDF (reference sequence). V was shortened by 0 bases and J by 7 bases, with 9 bases between the two germline ends. The CDR3 is 13 residues long. CDR3 sequence (DNA): TGTGCCACCAGCAGAGACGGTTCCTATGAAGCTTTCTTT. It codes for CATSRDGSYEAFF.

The chain combines TRBV10-3 with TRBJ2-1; tentatively, D is TRBD2 (6 bases). Germline V lookup: CDR1 ENHRY, CDR2 SYGVKD. CDR3 length: 13 amino acids. V lost 4 bases and J lost 7, with 11 bases in between. In nucleotides, the CDR3 is TGTGCCATCAGTGCAGCCGCGGGGAATGAGCAGTTCTTC. Translated, it gives CAISAAAGNEQFF.

This chain uses TRBV30 with TRBJ2-6; D ambiguous. V shed 0 bases and J shed 1 base, with 13 bases lying between them. CDR1 and CDR2 from the germline V gene are GTSNPN and SVGIG (reference sequence). The CDR3 is made up of 17 amino acids. This chain's CDR3 is CAWSVPSLRSGANVLTF. DNA for the CDR3: TGTGCCTGGAGTGTACCCTCCCTAAGGTCTGGGGCCAACGTCCTGACTTTC.

V and J are TRBV9 and TRBJ1-1; maybe TRBD1 (5 bases). V dropped 4 bases and J dropped 4 bases, with 14 bases sitting between them. Per germline, CDR1 SGDLS and CDR2 YYNGEE. The CDR3 runs 14 residues. The CDR3 sequence: CASSNSREITEAFF. The DNA of the CDR3 is TGTGCCAGCAGCAATTCCAGGGAAATCACTGAAGCTTTCTTT.

The chain joins TRBV15 to TRBJ2-7, with 9 bases lining up with TRBD2. This CDR3 has 15 amino acids. Germline CDR1 and CDR2: LNHNV and YYDKDF (reference sequence). J gave up 10 bases and V 0 bases, and 10 bases lay outside the gene matches. CDR3 amino acids: CATSRDRGSGSHQYF. In DNA, the CDR3 is TGTGCCACCAGCAGAGATCGGGGTAGCGGGAGTCATCAGTACTTC.

This clone was recorded only once. The rearrangement links TRBV7-3 to TRBJ1-1; TRBD1 might be the D (5 bases). Trimming stripped 4 bases from V and 5 bases from J, with 11 bases between. Germline V gives CDR1 SGHTA, CDR2 FQGTGA. The CDR3 contains 13 residues. The CDR3 DNA reads as TGTGCCAGCAGCTCGGGACCCAAAACTGAAGCTTTCTTT. Translation gives CASSSGPKTEAFF. The full variable domain, rest sourced from reference TRBV7-3 and TRBJ1-1, is GAGVSQTPSNKVTEKGKYVELRCDPISGHTALYWYRQSLGQGPEFLIYFQGTGAADDSGLPNDRFFAVRPEGSVSTLKIQRTERGDSAVYLCASSSGPKTEAFFGQGTRLTVV.

The DNA for the CDR3 is TGTGCCAGCAGCCGAGCGGTTTCCTACGAGCAGTACTTC. It encodes CASSRAVSYEQYF. The rearrangement links TRBV7-3 to TRBJ2-7, with D possibly matching TRBD2 (5 bases). Deletions cut 5 bases from V and 1 base from J, with 9 bases between. The CDR3 has 13 amino acids. CDR1 is SGHTA, CDR2 FQGTGA, per germline.

The chain couples TRBV11-2 to TRBJ2-5, with a possible D match to TRBD1 (5 bases). This CDR3 spans 13 amino acids. With 5 bases removed from V and 1 base from J, the gap between germline ends came to 8 bases. In germline, CDR1 is SGHAT, CDR2 FQNNGV. CDR3 protein: CASSLDSQETQYF. For the CDR3, the DNA is TGTGCCAGCAGCCTTGACAGCCAAGAGACCCAGTACTTC.

V and J are TRBV11-3 and TRBJ2-1; the D gene could be TRBD1 or TRBD2 (5 bases each). The V gene's germline CDR1 is SGHNT and CDR2 YENEEA. The CDR3 consists of 16 residues. Trimming removed 8 bases at V and 6 bases at J, with 23 bases between. The CDR3 loop reads CASGSLPGPEFNEQFF. CDR3 bases: TGTGCCAGCGGCAGTCTCCCGGGACCCGAGTTCAATGAGCAGTTCTTC.

The chain carries TRBV7-3 and TRBJ2-1, with a possible D match to TRBD2 (5 bases). Trimming cost V 5 bases and J 0 bases, with 11 bases left between them. The CDR3 totals 15 residues. Germline V gives CDR1 SGHTA, CDR2 FQGTGA. The CDR3 DNA follows: TGTGCCAGCAGCCCCGACTATCGCTCCTACAATGAGCAGTTCTTC. It is translated as CASSPDYRSYNEQFF. Looking up the rest from reference TRBV7-3 and TRBJ2-1 gives the full variable domain: GAGVSQTPSNKVTEKGKYVELRCDPISGHTALYWYRQSLGQGPEFLIYFQGTGAADDSGLPNDRFFAVRPEGSVSTLKIQRTERGDSAVYLCASSPDYRSYNEQFFGPGTRLTVL.

The chain combines TRBV9 with TRBJ2-1; TRBD1 matches at 9 bases. J gave up 2 bases and V 4 bases, and 10 bases lay outside the gene matches. The CDR3 is 17 residues long. Germline V gives CDR1 SGDLS, CDR2 YYNGEE. In DNA form, the CDR3 reads TGTGCCAGCAGCTCCCACTCGGGACAGGGCGCCTACAATGAGCAGTTCTTC. Amino acid sequence: CASSSHSGQGAYNEQFF.